Reported below is one TCR beta chain. Its antigen is unidentified. Unique molecular identifiers tagged the TCR beta cDNA libraries. MiXCR, applied by TCRdb to the PCR reads, yields one record per CDR3 protein. The sample contains about 160,000 distinct CDR3 sequences, 36% of which appear only once. These data originate in a study of post-analysis software for immune sequencing data. Findings of the study overall: There were a few TRBV segments more frequent in patients than controls, and TRBV5-6, TRBV5-1 and TRBV20-1 were among them.

The V end lost 3 bases, the J end lost 4 bases, and 8 bases lay between the germline ends. CDR1 is DFQATT, CDR2 SNEGSKA, per germline (reference sequence). This CDR3 contains 12 residues. Sequences were derived from blood, sampled after autologous hematopoietic stem cell transplantation. V gene TRBV20-1 combines with J gene TRBJ2-3, with D uncertain. The sequence derives from a girl aged 5-17 years with multiple sclerosis. The DNA for the CDR3 is TGCAGTGCTAGGAAAGAAGCAGATACGCAGTATTTT. Protein: CSARKEADTQYF.